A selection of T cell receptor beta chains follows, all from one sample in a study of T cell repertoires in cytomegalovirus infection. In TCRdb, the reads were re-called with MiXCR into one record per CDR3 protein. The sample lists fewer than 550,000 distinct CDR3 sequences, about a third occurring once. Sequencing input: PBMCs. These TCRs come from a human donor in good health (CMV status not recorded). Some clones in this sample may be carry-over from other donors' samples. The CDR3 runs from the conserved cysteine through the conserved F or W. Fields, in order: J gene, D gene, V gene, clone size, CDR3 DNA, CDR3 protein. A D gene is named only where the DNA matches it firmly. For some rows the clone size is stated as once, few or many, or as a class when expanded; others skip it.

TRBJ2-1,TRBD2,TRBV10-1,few,TGCGCCAGCAGTGGAGCGGGGGGCCCGTACAATGAGCAGTTCTTC,CASSGAGGPYNEQFF
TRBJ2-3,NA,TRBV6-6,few,TGTGCCAGCAGTTACACCGGACCAAGGGCGCAGTATTTT,CASSYTGPRAQYF
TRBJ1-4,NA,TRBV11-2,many,TGTGCCAGCAGCGAGGTCGCAACTAATGAAAAACTGTTTTTT,CASSEVATNEKLFF
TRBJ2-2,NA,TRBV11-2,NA,TGTGCCAGCAGCATAACTAGAGGAACCGGGGAGCTGTTTTTT,CASSITRGTGELFF
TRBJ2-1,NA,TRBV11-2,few,TGTGCCAGCAGCTTAGATCCCGGACAAAAAGGGGTAAATGAGCAGTTCTTC,CASSLDPGQKGVNEQFF
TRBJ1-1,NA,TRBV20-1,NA,TGCAGTGCTACCGGGACGGTGAACACTGAAGCTTTCTTT,CSATGTVNTEAFF
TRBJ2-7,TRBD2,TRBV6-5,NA,TGTGCCAGCAGTTACTCGGGAGGGTCCCACGAGCAGTACTTC,CASSYSGGSHEQYF
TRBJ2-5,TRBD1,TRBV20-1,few,TGCAGTGCTCCCGGGACAGCGTACCAAGAGACCCAGTACTTC,CSAPGTAYQETQYF
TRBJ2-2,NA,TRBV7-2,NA,TGTGCCAGCAGCTTATCAACGCCGGCCTCGGAGCTGTTTTTT,CASSLSTPASELFF
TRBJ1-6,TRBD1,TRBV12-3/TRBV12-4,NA,TGTGCCAGCAGCCAGGGACAGGCCGGTAATTCACCCCTCCACTTT,CASSQGQAGNSPLHF
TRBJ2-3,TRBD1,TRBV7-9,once,TGTGCCAGCAGATTCTCCTCGACAGGGGGTGGGGCAGATACGCAGTATTTT,CASRFSSTGGGADTQYF
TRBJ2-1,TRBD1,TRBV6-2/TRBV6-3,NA,TGTGCCAGCAGTTACTCAAAAGGGACAGGGGGTTATTCGAACAATGAGCAGTTCTTC,CASSYSKGTGGYSNNEQFF
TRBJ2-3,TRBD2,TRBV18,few,TGTGCCAGCTCACCAACGATGATTAGCGGGGGCACAGATACGCAGTATTTT,CASSPTMISGGTDTQYF
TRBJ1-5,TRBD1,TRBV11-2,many,TGTGCCAGCAGCTTAGCACAGGGGAGCAATCAGCCCCAGCATTTT,CASSLAQGSNQPQHF
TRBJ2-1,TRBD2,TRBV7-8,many,TGTGCCAGCAGTAAGGGTGCTAGCGGTAGCTCCTACAATGAGCAGTTCTTC,CASSKGASGSSYNEQFF
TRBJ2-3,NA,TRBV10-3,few,TGTGCCATCAGTGAGTCCGCGGGGCCCACAGATACGCAGTATTTT,CAISESAGPTDTQYF
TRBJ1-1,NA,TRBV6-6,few,TGTGCCAGCAGTTACGTTTTGTTGGCCGGGCCCCGGGTGGGTGAAGCTTTCTTT,CASSYVLLAGPRVGEAFF
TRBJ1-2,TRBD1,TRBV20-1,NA,TGCAGTGCTAGAGCCCGGGACAGGGCGGACTATGGCTACACCTTC,CSARARDRADYGYTF
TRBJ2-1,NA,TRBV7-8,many,TGTGCCAGCAGCTTAGGTAATCCCAGCTCCTACAATGAGCAGTTCTTC,CASSLGNPSSYNEQFF
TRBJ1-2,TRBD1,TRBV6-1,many,TGTGCCAGCAGAGGCTCCACAGGGGCCAGGGACTATGGCTACACCTTC,CASRGSTGARDYGYTF
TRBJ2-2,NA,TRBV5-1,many,TGCGCCAGCAGCTTCGGGCCGAACGAAGGCGACACCGGGGAGCTGTTTTTT,CASSFGPNEGDTGELFF
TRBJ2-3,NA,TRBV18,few,TGTGCCAGCTCAGGCCTAGCGTCAGATACGCAGTATTTT,CASSGLASDTQYF
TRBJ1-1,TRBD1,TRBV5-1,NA,TGCGCCAGCAGGCCGGACAGGGAAACAGCTTTCTTT,CASRPDRETAFF
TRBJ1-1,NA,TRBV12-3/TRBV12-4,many,TGTGCCAGCAGTTTTGGTAGGACTGAAGCTTTCTTT,CASSFGRTEAFF
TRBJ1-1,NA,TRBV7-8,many,TGTGCCAGCAGCGCCTGGGGACAGAACACTGAAGCTTTCTTT,CASSAWGQNTEAFF
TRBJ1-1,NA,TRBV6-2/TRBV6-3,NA,TGTGCCAGCAACCCCTGGGGAGAACCGAACACTGAAGCTTTCTTT,CASNPWGEPNTEAFF
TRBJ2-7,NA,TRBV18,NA,TGTGCCAGCTCACCAAGGAATACAGACGGCTACGAGCAGTACTTC,CASSPRNTDGYEQYF
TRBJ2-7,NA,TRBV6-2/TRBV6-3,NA,TGTGCCAGCAGTTACGCTTCCCCCGTCGCCAACGAGCAGTACTTC,CASSYASPVANEQYF
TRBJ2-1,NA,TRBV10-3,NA,TGTGCCATCAAGGCGGGTACATCCTACAATGAGCAGTTCTTC,CAIKAGTSYNEQFF
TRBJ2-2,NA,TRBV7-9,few,TGTGCCAGCAGCTTATCAGGTTCACCCGGGGAGCTGTTTTTT,CASSLSGSPGELFF
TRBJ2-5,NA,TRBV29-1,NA,TGCAGCGTCCTAGGGGTAGTGGAGACCCAGTACTTC,CSVLGVVETQYF
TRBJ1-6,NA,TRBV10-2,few,TGCGCCAGCAGCGCCTCGGCAGGGGTGGGATCACCCCTCCACTTT,CASSASAGVGSPLHF
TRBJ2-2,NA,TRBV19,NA,TGTGCCGCGGGAAGTTCTACGATCGGGGAGCTGTTTTTT,CAAGSSTIGELFF
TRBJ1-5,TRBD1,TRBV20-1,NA,TGCAGTGCTAGTGACAGGGGGGTGGGTCAGCCCCAGCATTTT,CSASDRGVGQPQHF
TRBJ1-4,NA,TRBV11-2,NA,TGTGCCAGCAGCCCGGACGGTCGATCTAATGAAAAACTGTTTTTT,CASSPDGRSNEKLFF
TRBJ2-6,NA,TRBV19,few,TGTGCCTGTACGGTTTCCTCTGGGGCCAACGTCCTGACTTTC,CACTVSSGANVLTF
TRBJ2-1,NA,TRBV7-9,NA,TGTGCCAGCAGCGCTCAACTAAATGAGCAGTTCTTC,CASSAQLNEQFF
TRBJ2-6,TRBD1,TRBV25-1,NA,TGTGCCAGCAGTGAATCAGGACAGGGCGCCTCTGGGGCCAACGTCCTGACTTTC,CASSESGQGASGANVLTF
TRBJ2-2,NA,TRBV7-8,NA,TGTGCCAGCAGCTTTGTCGAGGAAAAAACCGGGGAGCTGTTTTTT,CASSFVEEKTGELFF
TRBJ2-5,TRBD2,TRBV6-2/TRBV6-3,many,TGTGCCAGCAGTTACCCCGGACTAGCGGCCATCCGAGAGACCCAGTACTTC,CASSYPGLAAIRETQYF